This T cell receptor (beta chain) was sequenced for a study of blood T cell repertoires in COVID-19. Study in general: Acute-phase and convalescent COVID-19 samples originated in the United States, Italy and Spain. T cells, B-cell-depleted T cells, or PBMCs supplied cDNA or gDNA.

Donors of Cohort 3 who recovered were those that had two negative PCRs, clearance, or symptom resolution. Sequencing was performed with immunoSEQ multiplex PCR; in TCRdb, only in-frame clones are kept and a portion is missing. The sample holds some 130,000 clones, 78% seen once. This CDR3 has 13 amino acids. Trimming removed 4 bases at V and 8 bases at J, with 14 bases between. The germline V gene encodes CDR1 LGHDT and CDR2 YNNKEL (reference sequence). The clonotype was recovered from a woman aged 45-59 years who had recovered from COVID-19. The sequenced sample consisted of PBMCs or T cells enriched from blood (not recorded which). The chain joins TRBV3-1 (or the pseudogene TRBV3-2) to TRBJ1-2, with D possibly TRBD1 on 5 matching bases. The chain's CDR3 is CASSRGLIEGYTF. Written as DNA, the CDR3 is TGTGCCAGCAGCCGGGGCTTGATTGAAGGCTACACCTTC.